Below, 3 T cell receptor beta chains from the same sample are listed, as sequenced in a study of T cells in Graves' hyperthyroidism and ophthalmopathy. TCR beta CDR3 regions were amplified from RNA. The study used the HTBI primer set for a first-round RT-PCR of the TCR CDR3. TCRdb called the multiplex PCR reads again in MiXCR, with one record for every CDR3 protein. The repertoire has some 620,000 distinct CDR3 sequences, about 17% of them found once; the top ten carry around 3.9%. The sample was blood. The source is a woman in her 30s with Graves' hyperthyroidism.

This clonotype was counted many times. The CDR3 sequence: CASSFSSGSSYNEQFF. In DNA, the CDR3 is TGTGCCAGCAGTTTCTCGAGCGGGAGCTCCTACAATGAGCAGTTCTTC. The rearrangement joins TRBV27 to TRBJ2-1; TRBD2 matches 8 bases. This CDR3 contains 16 residues. Germline CDR1 is MNHEY and CDR2 is SMNVEV (reference sequence). V shed 3 bases and J 0 bases; nucleotides not matched to a gene: 4.

The chain has TRBV20-1 and TRBJ2-7, with a tentative D call TRBD2 (6 bases). With 0 bases removed from V and 3 bases from J, the gap between germline ends came to 18 bases. Germline V gene sequence: CDR1 DFQATT, CDR2 SNEGSKA (reference sequence). This CDR3 region has 16 residues. CDR3: CSARDPSEGINYEQYF. The CDR3 coding sequence is TGCAGTGCTAGAGACCCCTCGGAGGGGATTAACTACGAGCAGTACTTC.

This clonotype was picked up many times. The chain combines TRBV28 with TRBJ2-1; D possibly uses TRBD1 or TRBD2 (5 bases each). The germline V gene has CDR1 MDHEN and CDR2 SYDVKM. The CDR3 runs 14 residues. Trimming stripped 5 bases from V and 10 bases from J, with 18 bases between. The CDR3 spells CASSPPGPTMEQFF. The CDR3 DNA sequence: TGTGCCAGCAGTCCCCCGGGACCCACGATGGAGCAGTTCTTC.